Shown below are 14 T cell receptor beta chains from a single sample sequenced in a study of shared clonotypes between healthy human individuals. Measured with immunoSEQ multiplex PCR; TCRdb has only the in-frame clones, and not every one. The sample lists a few hundred thousand clones, over 50% seen once, with approximately 12% in the top ten. The specimen sequenced was memory CD4+ T cells sorted from blood. Subset defined: CD45RA-negative fraction. The receptors come from a man aged 25-40 years in good health.

The V call is TRBV5-4, the J call TRBJ2-2; TRBD2 matches 9 bases. Germline V CDR1 and CDR2: SGHNT, YYREEE (reference sequence). The CDR3 runs 17 residues. V dropped 3 bases and J dropped 7; count of bases not matched to a gene: 13. The CDR3 protein is CASSSSSSGSSHGELFF. The DNA for the CDR3 is TGTGCCAGCAGCTCCAGTAGTAGCGGGAGTTCTCACGGGGAGCTGTTTTTT.

The V and J genes are TRBV15 and TRBJ1-3, with unresolved D. CDR3 size: 15 residues. Germline-derived CDR1 and CDR2 are LNHNV and YYDKDF (reference sequence). Trimming cost V 1 base and J 0 bases, with 7 bases left between them. The CDR3 DNA reads as TGTGCCACCAGCAGAGTTCGAGACTCTGGAAACACCATATATTTT. Translated, it gives CATSRVRDSGNTIYF.

This sequence joins TRBV14 and TRBJ2-3; perhaps TRBD1 as D (6 bases). Germline CDR1 SGHDN, CDR2 FVKESK. V was clipped by 4 bases and J by 4 bases, with 12 bases between them. The CDR3 sequence is 14 residues long. This chain's CDR3 is CASSRANRADTQYF. DNA for the CDR3: TGTGCCAGCAGCCGGGCCAACAGGGCAGATACGCAGTATTTT.

The chain recombines TRBV19 with TRBJ1-2, with 8 bases aligning to TRBD1. Germline V gene lookup returns CDR1 LNHDA and CDR2 SQIVND (reference sequence). V lost 8 bases and J lost 4; bases outside the gene matches: 6. This CDR3 comprises 13 residues. The DNA of the CDR3 is TGTGCCAGTCACAAACAGGGGGTCTATGGCTACACCTTC. Its translation is CASHKQGVYGYTF.

The V gene is TRBV27, the J gene TRBJ1-1; perhaps TRBD1 as D (5 bases). Trimming shortened V by 6 bases and J by 1 base, and 18 bases separated the two germline ends. The CDR3 contains 16 residues. Germline loops: CDR1 MNHEY, CDR2 SMNVEV (reference sequence). As DNA, the CDR3 is TGTGCCAGCAGCCTATGGCCGGGGAGGGGGAACACTGAAGCTTTCTTT. This encodes CASSLWPGRGNTEAFF.

V usage is TRBV15 and J usage is TRBJ2-1, with D perhaps given as TRBD1 or TRBD2 (5 bases each). Germline lookup yields CDR1 LNHNV and CDR2 YYDKDF (reference sequence). This CDR3 has 18 amino acids. The V and J ends lost 2 bases and 3 bases respectively, with 20 bases between them. The CDR3 bases are TGTGCCACCAGCAGAAGGGGATCGCTAGCTCAAGACTACAATGAGCAGTTCTTC. Residues: CATSRRGSLAQDYNEQFF.

The V gene is TRBV28, the J gene TRBJ2-4; D is possibly TRBD1 or TRBD2 (5 bases each). Trimming stripped 7 bases from V and 6 bases from J, with 16 bases between. The CDR3 covers 14 residues. The V gene's germline CDR1 is MDHEN and CDR2 SYDVKM. The CDR3 region is CASTTSGLRNIQYF. The CDR3 DNA reads TGTGCCAGCACGACCTCGGGGCTCAGAAACATTCAGTACTTC.

As to this clone: The junction departs from the called germline gene at one end, perhaps through a read error. The chain joins TRBV28 to TRBJ1-2; no firm D call. CDR1 and CDR2 (germline): MDHEN, SYDVKM. CDR3 length equals 12 residues. CDR3 sequence reads: CASSRPAAAISF. The CDR3 nucleotides are TGTGCCAGCAGTAGACCCGCGGCCGCCATCTCCTTC.

V usage is TRBV28 and J usage is TRBJ2-2, with 14 bases fitting TRBD2. Germline trimming cut 5 bases from V and 7 bases from J; bases unmatched to any gene: 18. The germline CDR1 and CDR2 sequences are MDHEN and SYDVKM. This CDR3 has 20 residues. The CDR3 region has the DNA TGTGCCAGCAGTCCTGTCAATCCGGGACTAGCGGGAGCAGGGGGCGGGGAGCTGTTTTTT. Its protein product is CASSPVNPGLAGAGGGELFF.

This clone has more than one count but fewer than ten. V usage is TRBV18 and J usage is TRBJ1-3; the match to TRBD1 covers 7 bases. Germline V gives CDR1 KGHSH, CDR2 LQKENI. The CDR3 loop spans 14 amino acids. After removal of 6 bases from V and 4 bases from J, the junction contained 6 bases not matched to a gene. The CDR3 reads CASSPTGDGNTIYF. The CDR3 coding sequence is TGTGCCAGCTCGCCCACAGGGGACGGAAACACCATATATTTT.

This chain links TRBV7-2 with TRBJ2-4; D gene unclear. The CDR3 extends over 13 amino acids. CDR1 is SGHTA, CDR2 FQGNSA, per germline. The germline V and J ends were trimmed by 2 bases and 7 bases, with 9 bases remaining between them. CDR3 residues: CASSLSSHNIQYF. Written as DNA, the CDR3 is TGTGCCAGCAGCTTATCATCGCATAACATTCAGTACTTC.

The V and J genes are TRBV28 and TRBJ1-3; the D is unclear. Germline lookup yields CDR1 MDHEN and CDR2 SYDVKM. The CDR3 is made up of 12 amino acids. Trimming left V 8 bases short and J 0 bases short, with 5 bases between. As DNA, the CDR3 is TGTGCCAGCCACCGCTCTGGAAACACCATATATTTT. This encodes CASHRSGNTIYF.

V gene TRBV18 combines with J gene TRBJ2-2, with unresolved D. CDR3 size: 16 residues. Germline V lookup: CDR1 KGHSH, CDR2 LQKENI. The V gene lost 3 bases and the J gene lost 0 bases, with 11 bases spanning the gap. The CDR3: CASSPVLPPNTGELFF. CDR3 coding DNA: TGTGCCAGCTCACCTGTTTTACCCCCGAACACCGGGGAGCTGTTTTTT.

The chain couples TRBV10-2 to TRBJ1-2, with TRBD1 as a possible D gene (6 bases). Germline V gene sequence: CDR1 WSHSY, CDR2 SAAADI. The CDR3 spans 15 residues. Trimming pared 0 bases from V and 3 bases from J, leaving 11 bases between. CDR3: CASSESQGRHYGYTF. DNA of the CDR3: TGCGCCAGCAGTGAGTCACAGGGCAGACACTATGGCTACACCTTC.